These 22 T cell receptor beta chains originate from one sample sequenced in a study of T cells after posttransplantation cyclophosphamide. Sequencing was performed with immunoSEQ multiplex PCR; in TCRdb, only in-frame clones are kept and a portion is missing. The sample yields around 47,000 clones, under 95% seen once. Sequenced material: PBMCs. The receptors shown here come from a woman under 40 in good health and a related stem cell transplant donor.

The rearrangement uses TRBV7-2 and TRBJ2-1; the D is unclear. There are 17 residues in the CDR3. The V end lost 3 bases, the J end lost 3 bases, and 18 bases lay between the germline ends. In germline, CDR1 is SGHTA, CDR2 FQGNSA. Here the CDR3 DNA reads TGTGCCAGCAGCTTTGGTCAGGTAGTCGATAACTACAATGAGCAGTTCTTC. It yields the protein CASSFGQVVDNYNEQFF.

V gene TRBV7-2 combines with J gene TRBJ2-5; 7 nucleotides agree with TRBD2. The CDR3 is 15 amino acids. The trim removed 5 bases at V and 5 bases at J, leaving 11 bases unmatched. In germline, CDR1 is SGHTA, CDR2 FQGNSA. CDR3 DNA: TGTGCCAGCAGCGTTGGGGGGGACGGTTGGGAGACCCAGTACTTC. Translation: CASSVGGDGWETQYF.

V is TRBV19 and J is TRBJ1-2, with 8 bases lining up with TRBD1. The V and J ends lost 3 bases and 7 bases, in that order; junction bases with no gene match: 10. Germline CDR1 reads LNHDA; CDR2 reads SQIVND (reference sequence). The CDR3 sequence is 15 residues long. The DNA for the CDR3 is TGTGCCAGTAGTATCTCCTCCCAGGGGGCGCGTGGCTACACCTTC. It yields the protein CASSISSQGARGYTF.

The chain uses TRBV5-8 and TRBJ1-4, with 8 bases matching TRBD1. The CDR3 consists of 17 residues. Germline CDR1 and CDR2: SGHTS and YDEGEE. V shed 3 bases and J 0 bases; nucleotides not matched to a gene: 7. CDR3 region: CASSSYRGFSTNEKLFF. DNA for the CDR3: TGTGCCAGCAGCTCCTACAGGGGGTTTTCAACTAATGAAAAACTGTTTTTT.

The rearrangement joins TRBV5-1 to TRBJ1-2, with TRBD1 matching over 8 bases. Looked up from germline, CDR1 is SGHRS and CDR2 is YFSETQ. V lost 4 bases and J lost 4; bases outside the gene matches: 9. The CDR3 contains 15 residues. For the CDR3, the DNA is TGCGCCAGCAGCCGCCTGGACAGGGCTAGCTATGGCTACACCTTC. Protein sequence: CASSRLDRASYGYTF.

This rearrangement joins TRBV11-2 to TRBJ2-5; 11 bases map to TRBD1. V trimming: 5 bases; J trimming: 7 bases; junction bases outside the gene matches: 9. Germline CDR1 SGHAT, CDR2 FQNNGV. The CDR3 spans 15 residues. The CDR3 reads CASSLPGQGVLTQYF. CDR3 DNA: TGTGCCAGCAGCCTACCGGGACAGGGGGTTTTGACCCAGTACTTC.

CDR3 amino acids: CASRNNYIGLAGGPSYNEQFF. The CDR3, as DNA: TGCGCCAGCAGGAATAACTATATAGGACTAGCGGGGGGCCCCTCCTACAATGAGCAGTTCTTC. V usage is TRBV5-1 and J usage is TRBJ2-1; TRBD2 agrees at 14 bases. Trimming at V came to 5 bases and at J to 0 bases, leaving 16 bases not matched to a gene. CDR1 and CDR2 from the germline V gene are SGHRS and YFSETQ. There are 21 residues in the CDR3.

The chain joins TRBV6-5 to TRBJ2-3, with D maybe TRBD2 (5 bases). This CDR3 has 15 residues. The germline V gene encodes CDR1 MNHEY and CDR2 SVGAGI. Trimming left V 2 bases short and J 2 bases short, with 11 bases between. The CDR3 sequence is CASSYGREYTDTQYF. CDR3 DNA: TGTGCCAGCAGTTACGGTCGGGAATACACAGATACGCAGTATTTT.

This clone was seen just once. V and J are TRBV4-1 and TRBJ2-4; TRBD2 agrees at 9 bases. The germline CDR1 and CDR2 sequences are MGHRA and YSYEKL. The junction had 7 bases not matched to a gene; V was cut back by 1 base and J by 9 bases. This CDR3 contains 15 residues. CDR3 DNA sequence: TGCGCCAGCAGCCAAGGGGGACTAGCCATCGGCATTCAGTACTTC. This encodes CASSQGGLAIGIQYF.

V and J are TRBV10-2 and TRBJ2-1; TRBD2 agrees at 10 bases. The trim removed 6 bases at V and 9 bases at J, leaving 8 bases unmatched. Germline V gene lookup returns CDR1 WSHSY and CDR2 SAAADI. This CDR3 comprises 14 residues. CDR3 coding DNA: TGCGCCAGCAGGTCAAGCGGGGGGGTCGTTGAGCAGTTCTTC. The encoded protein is CASRSSGGVVEQFF.

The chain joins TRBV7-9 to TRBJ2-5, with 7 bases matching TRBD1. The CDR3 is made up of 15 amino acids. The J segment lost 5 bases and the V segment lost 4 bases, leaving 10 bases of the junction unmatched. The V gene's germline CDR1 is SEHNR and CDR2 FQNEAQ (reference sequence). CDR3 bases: TGTGCCAGCAGCTCGACAGGGCACCCAACCGAGACCCAGTACTTC. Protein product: CASSSTGHPTETQYF.

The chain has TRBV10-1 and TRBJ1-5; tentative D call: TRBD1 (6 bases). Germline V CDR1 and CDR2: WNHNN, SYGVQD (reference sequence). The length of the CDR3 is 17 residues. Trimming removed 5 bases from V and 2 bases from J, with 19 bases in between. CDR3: CASSYVSRTVCNQPQHF. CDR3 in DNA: TGCGCCAGCAGTTATGTCTCTCGGACAGTTTGCAATCAGCCCCAGCATTTT.

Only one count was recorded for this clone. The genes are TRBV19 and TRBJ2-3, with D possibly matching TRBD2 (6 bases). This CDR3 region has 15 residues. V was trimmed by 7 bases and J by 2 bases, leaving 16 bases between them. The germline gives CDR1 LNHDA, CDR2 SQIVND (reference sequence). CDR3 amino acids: CASTPWAGTTDTQYF. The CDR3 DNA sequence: TGTGCCAGTACCCCGTGGGCGGGGACCACAGATACGCAGTATTTT.

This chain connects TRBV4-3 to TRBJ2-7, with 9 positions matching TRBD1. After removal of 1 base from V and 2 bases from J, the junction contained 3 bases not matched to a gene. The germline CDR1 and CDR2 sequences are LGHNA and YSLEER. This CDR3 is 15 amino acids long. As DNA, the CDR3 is TGCGCCAGCAGCCAAGGGACAGGGGAGGCCTACGAGCAGTACTTC. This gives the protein CASSQGTGEAYEQYF.

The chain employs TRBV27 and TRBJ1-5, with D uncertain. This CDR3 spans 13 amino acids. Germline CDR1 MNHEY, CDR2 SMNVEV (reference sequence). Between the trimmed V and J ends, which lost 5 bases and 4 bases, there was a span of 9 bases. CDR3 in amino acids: CASSLGSNQPQHF. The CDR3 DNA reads TGTGCCAGCAGTCTTGGTAGTAATCAGCCCCAGCATTTT.

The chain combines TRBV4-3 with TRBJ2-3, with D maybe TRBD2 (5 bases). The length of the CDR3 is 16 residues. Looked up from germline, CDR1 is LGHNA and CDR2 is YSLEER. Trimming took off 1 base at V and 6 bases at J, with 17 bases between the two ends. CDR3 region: CASSQGSGVEWDTQYF. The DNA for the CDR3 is TGCGCCAGCAGCCAAGGTTCCGGGGTTGAGTGGGATACGCAGTATTTT.

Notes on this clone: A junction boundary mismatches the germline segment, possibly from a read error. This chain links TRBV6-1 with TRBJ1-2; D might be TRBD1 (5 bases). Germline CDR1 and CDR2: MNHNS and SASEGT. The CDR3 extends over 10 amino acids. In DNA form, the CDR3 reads TGTGCCAGCAGCACATCCGGGACTTTATTC. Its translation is CASSTSGTLF.

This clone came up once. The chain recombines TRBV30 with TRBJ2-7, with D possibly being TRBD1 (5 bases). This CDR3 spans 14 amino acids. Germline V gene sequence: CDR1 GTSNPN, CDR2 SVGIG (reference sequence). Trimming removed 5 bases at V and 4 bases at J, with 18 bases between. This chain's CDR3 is CAWSIFGQRYEQYF. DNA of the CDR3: TGTGCCTGGTCGATTTTCGGACAACGATACGAGCAGTACTTC.

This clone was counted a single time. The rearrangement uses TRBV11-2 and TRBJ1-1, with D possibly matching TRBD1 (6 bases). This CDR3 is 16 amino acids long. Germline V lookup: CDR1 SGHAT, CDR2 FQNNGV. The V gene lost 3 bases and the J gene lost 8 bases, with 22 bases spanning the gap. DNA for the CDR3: TGTGCCAGCAGCTTGTCTCTTTATGTCCCGACAGGCGAAGCTTTCTTT. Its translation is CASSLSLYVPTGEAFF.

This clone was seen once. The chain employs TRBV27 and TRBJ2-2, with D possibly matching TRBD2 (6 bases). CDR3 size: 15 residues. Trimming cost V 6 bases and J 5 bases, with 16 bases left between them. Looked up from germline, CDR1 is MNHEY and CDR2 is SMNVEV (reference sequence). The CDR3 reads CASRVGGPGTGELFF. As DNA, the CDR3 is TGTGCCAGCAGGGTGGGGGGACCGGGGACCGGGGAGCTGTTTTTT.

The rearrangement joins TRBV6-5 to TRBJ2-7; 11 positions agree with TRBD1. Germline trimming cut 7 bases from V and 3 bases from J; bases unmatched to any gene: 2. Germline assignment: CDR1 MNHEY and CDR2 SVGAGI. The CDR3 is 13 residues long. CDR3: CASTGTGGYEQYF. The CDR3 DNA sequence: TGTGCCAGCACCGGGACAGGGGGCTACGAGCAGTACTTC.

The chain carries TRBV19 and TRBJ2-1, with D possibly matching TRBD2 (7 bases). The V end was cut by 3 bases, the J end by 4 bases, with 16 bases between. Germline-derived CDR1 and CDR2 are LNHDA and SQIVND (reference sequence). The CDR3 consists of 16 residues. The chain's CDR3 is CASSMGGGFRYNEQFF. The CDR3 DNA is TGTGCCAGTAGTATGGGGGGGGGCTTTCGTTACAATGAGCAGTTCTTC.